This T cell receptor (beta chain) was captured in a study of PD-1 blockade in classical Hodgkin lymphoma. As for the study in general: Patients were infused with nivolumab 3 mg/kg every 2 weeks. General observations from the study: Relapsed/refractory patients reportedly had lower baseline diversity than newly diagnosed patients. By C4D1 there was a significant rise in CD4+ TCR diversity but not in CD8+ TCR diversity.

Concerning this clone itself: Antigen unknown.

Some clones are missing from TCRdb's copy, which holds only in-frame ones; the method was immunoSEQ multiplex PCR. This table holds about 150,000 clones, around 73% found once. All trial patients relapsed after autologous stem cell transplantation. Germline CDR1 SGHRS, CDR2 YFSETQ. V was clipped by 0 bases and J by 0 bases, with 15 bases between them. The CDR3 spans 18 residues. This TCR derives from a human donor with classical Hodgkin lymphoma. The V gene is TRBV5-1, the J gene TRBJ2-2; D gene unclear. Sequencing was performed on peripheral blood mononuclear cells (PBMCs), taken before the second cycle of nivolumab. CDR3 DNA: TGCGCCAGCAGCTTGGGGCCTGGCCCACCTCCGAACACCGGGGAGCTGTTTTTT. Translating gives CASSLGPGPPPNTGELFF.